This T cell receptor beta chain was obtained from a study of CXCR3-negative and CXCR3-positive naive CD8 T cells. Germline CDR1 and CDR2: LNHNV and YYDKDF (reference sequence). The CDR3 sequence is 13 residues long. Libraries of TRB cDNA were made by 5' RACE and carried UMIs. TCRdb reprocessed the 5' RACE reads; each CDR3 protein has one entry and no DNA is given. The table lists 30,000 to 40,000 distinct CDR3 sequences. With regard to this clonotype: Its antigen remains unidentified.

General observations from the study: Naive cells that were CXCR3-negative or CXCR3-positive used TRBV-TRBJ genes alike, while memory cells diverged.

This sequence joins TRBV15 and TRBJ2-7; TCRdb's D call of TRBD1 is untestable without DNA. The sequence came from a human donor in good health. Some clones in this sample may be carry-over from other donors' samples. The sequenced material came from memory CD8+ T cells from blood. The CDR3 reads CATSRGGPYEQYF.